This T cell receptor (beta chain) was captured by sequencing in a study of cytomegalovirus exposure and HLA in healthy donors. The V and J ends lost 1 base and 3 bases respectively, with 3 bases between them. In germline, CDR1 is SEHNR, CDR2 FQNEAQ (reference sequence). This CDR3 is built from 12 residues. This clone showed up just a few times. In the PCR, 60 Vbeta and 13 Jbeta primers were used. TCRdb keeps only in-frame clones here, not all; method: immunoSEQ multiplex PCR. The table includes 220,000 or so clones, under 85% detected once. The chain carries TRBV7-9 and TRBJ1-2; no firm D call. The sequencing input was PBMCs. This clonotype was obtained from a man aged 50-59 years in good health and CMV-seronegative. CDR3 region: CASSLGDYGYTF. The CDR3 DNA is TGTGCCAGCAGCTTAGGAGACTATGGCTACACCTTC. The complete variable domain, with remaining parts taken from reference TRBV7-9 and TRBJ1-2, reads DTGVSQNPRHKITKRGQNVTFRCDPISEHNRLYWYRQTLGQGPEFLTYFQNEAQLEKSRLLSDRFSAERPKGSFSTLEIQRTEQGDSAMYLCASSLGDYGYTFGSGTRLTVV.